The entry below gives a single T cell receptor (beta chain) sequence along with its context. The antigen is not known. Healthy bone marrow donors made up the donors. The data stem from a study of cytomegalovirus exposure and HLA in healthy donors. Overall study results and limits: Association of 15,000 to 20,000 TCR beta sequences with HLA alleles was found at 0.05 false discovery rate in a later analysis. A few CMV-associated chains proved CMV antigen-specific in vitro. Some TCR beta chains (roughly 160 of them) were listed as cytomegalovirus-associated.

The PCR was carried out with 60 Vbeta primers and 13 Jbeta primers. Generated by immunoSEQ multiplex PCR, the TCRdb table keeps only in-frame clones and is missing some. The table shows about 160,000 clones, with around 60% occurring only once. Trimming stripped 4 bases from V and 4 bases from J, with 9 bases between. Looked up from germline, CDR1 is SNHLY and CDR2 is FYNNEI. The CDR3 length is 13 residues. Sequenced material: PBMCs. This clonotype originated in a woman between 55 and 75 years old in good health and CMV-seropositive. The chain has TRBV2 and TRBJ2-3, with D perhaps TRBD1 (6 bases). For the CDR3, the DNA is TGTGCCAGCAGTGCTACAGGGTCAGATACGCAGTATTTT. Its protein product is CASSATGSDTQYF.